A single sample gave rise to the 21 T cell receptor beta chains below, sequenced in a study of T-cell reconstitution after alpha-beta-depleted transplantation in children. Researchers prepared the TCRbeta library using unique molecular identifiers, the study reports. TCRdb reprocessed the PCR reads with MiXCR, giving one entry per CDR3 protein. Of around 960,000 distinct CDR3 sequences listed, less than 30% are singletons. Source: PBMCs, mostly from graft donor cells, taken 360 days after TCRalphabeta/CD19-depleted stem cell transplant. The source is a boy under two years old who had a stem cell transplant for SCID, so the T cells may come from the graft donor.

The sample holds a few counts of this clonotype. The rearrangement uses TRBV29-1 and TRBJ1-1; 7 bases match TRBD1. The CDR3 has 16 amino acids. Unmatched junction bases numbered 16, after V lost 4 bases and J lost 5 bases. Germline-derived CDR1 and CDR2 are SQVTM and ANQGSEA. This chain's CDR3 is CSVASAGGSGGTEAFF. The CDR3 DNA follows: TGCAGCGTTGCTTCGGCAGGGGGTTCGGGTGGGACTGAAGCTTTCTTT.

This clonotype was seen a few times. V and J are TRBV7-2 and TRBJ2-3; D not certain. The CDR3 consists of 15 residues. V gave up 7 bases and J gave up 1 base, with 15 bases separating them. Germline V CDR1 and CDR2: SGHTA, FQGNSA. The CDR3 here is CASTPELPGTDTQYF. CDR3 DNA: TGTGCCAGCACCCCCGAGCTTCCCGGCACAGATACGCAGTATTTT.

A few counts support this clonotype. This rearrangement joins TRBV6-1 to TRBJ1-3; D remains unclear. This CDR3 has 16 residues. Germline V gene lookup returns CDR1 MNHNS and CDR2 SASEGT. The V end was cut by 2 bases, the J end by 0 bases, with 11 bases between. CDR3 sequence: CASSEWRGASGNTIYF. The CDR3 region has the DNA TGTGCCAGCAGTGAATGGAGAGGTGCCTCTGGAAACACCATATATTTT.

The chain has TRBV2 and TRBJ2-5; D gene uncertain. CDR3 length: 15 amino acids. V lost 2 bases to trimming and J lost 1 base, with 11 bases between them. Germline V gene sequence: CDR1 SNHLY, CDR2 FYNNEI. The CDR3 spells CASSEQGRSQETQYF. CDR3 nucleotides: TGTGCCAGCAGTGAACAAGGACGGAGCCAAGAGACCCAGTACTTC.

The chain recombines TRBV7-8 with TRBJ1-3; D is possibly TRBD1 (5 bases). CDR3 length: 12 amino acids. Deletions cut 5 bases from V and 9 bases from J, with 11 bases between. CDR1 is SGHVS, CDR2 FQNEAQ, per germline. CDR3 amino acids: CASSLWGGTIYF. Written as DNA, the CDR3 is TGTGCCAGCAGCCTCTGGGGGGGCACCATATATTTT.

The chain links TRBV12-3 or TRBV12-4 to TRBJ2-6; D gene ambiguous. The CDR3 loop spans 14 amino acids. V shed 5 bases and J shed 0 bases, with 5 bases lying between them. CDR3 bases: TGTGCCAGCAGTCGTGACTCTGGGGCCAACGTCCTGACTTTC. Its translation: CASSRDSGANVLTF.

The J gene is TRBJ1-4, the V gene TRBV28; 8 nucleotides line up with TRBD1. Trimming cost V 7 bases and J 7 bases; bases outside gene matches: 11. The CDR3 has 15 amino acids. CDR1 is MDHEN and CDR2 is SYDVKM in the germline V gene. This CDR3 is CASTPPDRDGEKLFF. DNA of the CDR3: TGTGCCAGCACCCCCCCGGACAGGGACGGTGAAAAACTGTTTTTT.

The chain recombines TRBV10-3 with TRBJ2-5, with D perhaps assigned TRBD1 or TRBD2 (5 bases each). CDR3 length: 17 residues. In germline, CDR1 is ENHRY, CDR2 SYGVKD. V lost 7 bases and J lost 1, with 22 bases in between. CDR3 bases: TGTGCCATCAAGGGCGGTATGGGGGTGAGGCCCCAAGAGACCCAGTACTTC. It encodes CAIKGGMGVRPQETQYF.

This clonotype turned up a few times. This sequence joins TRBV5-1 and TRBJ2-1, with 10 bases matching TRBD2. In germline, CDR1 is SGHRS, CDR2 YFSETQ. Unmatched junction bases numbered 5, after V lost 1 base and J lost 4 bases. The CDR3 has 16 amino acids. Here the CDR3 reads CASSLIERGGYNEQFF. CDR3 nucleotides: TGCGCCAGCAGCTTGATCGAGCGGGGGGGTTACAATGAGCAGTTCTTC.

This clonotype was seen only a few times. V and J are TRBV20-1 and TRBJ1-6, with D unresolved. From germline, CDR1 is DFQATT and CDR2 SNEGSKA (reference sequence). The CDR3 consists of 15 residues. Between the trimmed V and J ends, which lost 0 bases and 5 bases, there was a span of 11 bases. Written as DNA, the CDR3 is TGCAGTGCTAGAGATTGGGGATGGGATAATTCACCCCTCCACTTT. Its protein is CSARDWGWDNSPLHF.

CDR3 bases: TGTGCCAGCAGCTCCTTGGACAGGGGTGGATTCTATGGCTACACCTTC. As protein: CASSSLDRGGFYGYTF. The chain carries TRBV5-6 and TRBJ1-2; 9 positions match TRBD1. Per the germline V gene, CDR1 is SGHDT and CDR2 is YYEEEE. After removal of 3 bases from V and 4 bases from J, the junction contained 10 bases not matched to a gene. This CDR3 region has 16 residues.

The chain employs TRBV12-3 or TRBV12-4 and TRBJ2-5, with D perhaps matching TRBD2 (6 bases). The germline V and J ends were trimmed by 3 bases and 1 base, with 12 bases remaining between them. The CDR3 has 15 residues. CDR3 sequence: CASSLRGRPQETQYF. The CDR3 DNA sequence: TGTGCCAGCAGTTTGCGGGGTAGACCCCAAGAGACCCAGTACTTC.

The chain uses TRBV15 and TRBJ1-5; TRBD1 is a possible D gene (6 bases). V lost 7 bases and J 4 bases, leaving 20 bases between the germline ends. The CDR3 consists of 16 residues. Germline V gene lookup returns CDR1 LNHNV and CDR2 YYDKDF (reference sequence). Here the CDR3 reads CATKGNQEGGNQPQHF. For the CDR3, the DNA is TGTGCCACCAAGGGGAACCAGGAAGGGGGGAATCAGCCCCAGCATTTT.

This rearrangement joins TRBV24-1 to TRBJ1-1, with D perhaps matching TRBD1 (5 bases). Trimming stripped 1 base from V and 0 bases from J, with 17 bases between. CDR1 is KGHDR, CDR2 SFDVKD, per germline. This CDR3 spans 18 amino acids. CDR3 nucleotides: TGTGCCACCAGTGATTTTCAGGGCCCCCGCCCTATGAACACTGAAGCTTTCTTT. This codes for CATSDFQGPRPMNTEAFF.

The rearrangement links TRBV12-3 or TRBV12-4 to TRBJ2-7; the D gene is possibly TRBD2 (5 bases). Deletions cut 7 bases from V and 2 bases from J, with 15 bases between. The CDR3 runs 14 residues. The CDR3 DNA reads as TGTGCCAGCACCCGCCCGGGATTTACCTACGAGCAGTACTTC. It encodes CASTRPGFTYEQYF.

The chain is built from TRBV12-3 or TRBV12-4 and TRBJ2-7; 8 nucleotides agree with TRBD1. The ends lost 2 bases at V and 0 bases at J; junction bases unmatched: 12. The CDR3 is 18 amino acids. The CDR3 here is CASSLRSGGPTSSYEQYF. The DNA for the CDR3 is TGTGCCAGCAGTTTACGGTCAGGGGGCCCCACCAGCTCCTACGAGCAGTACTTC.

The chain is built from TRBV14 and TRBJ2-7, with a weak D call TRBD1 (5 bases). This CDR3 region has 16 residues. The V end lost 4 bases, the J end lost 2 bases, and 18 bases lay between the germline ends. The germline V gene encodes CDR1 SGHDN and CDR2 FVKESK. CDR3 protein: CASSPSAKGPPYEQYF. The CDR3, as DNA: TGTGCCAGCAGCCCGAGTGCCAAGGGGCCCCCCTACGAGCAGTACTTC.

This clonotype was found many times. The V gene is TRBV6-5, the J gene TRBJ1-5; D is unresolved. The CDR3 runs 14 residues. V was pared by 0 bases and J by 4 bases, with 7 bases between. CDR1 and CDR2 from the germline V gene are MNHEY and SVGAGI. CDR3 amino acids: CASSYSLGNQPQHF. CDR3 nucleotide sequence: TGTGCCAGCAGTTACTCTCTAGGTAATCAGCCCCAGCATTTT.

The chain recombines TRBV24-1 with TRBJ2-1; D is perhaps TRBD1 or TRBD2 (5 bases each). The CDR3 extends over 12 amino acids. Germline assignment: CDR1 KGHDR and CDR2 SFDVKD. Trimming cost V 11 bases and J 10 bases, with 17 bases left between them. CDR3 nucleotide sequence: TGTGCCATCGGGACGGACCGCCAAGAGCAGTTCTTC. Translation: CAIGTDRQEQFF.

J is TRBJ2-3 and V is TRBV7-2; 9 nucleotides align to TRBD2. Trimming took 2 bases from V and 0 from J; bases not matched to a gene: 6. CDR3 length: 17 residues. CDR1 is SGHTA, CDR2 FQGNSA, per germline. The DNA for the CDR3 is TGTGCCAGCAGCTTAAGGAGAGCGGGGGGAAGCACAGATACGCAGTATTTT. Its translation: CASSLRRAGGSTDTQYF.

The rearrangement uses TRBV11-2 and TRBJ1-1; TRBD1 matches at 8 bases. Germline lookup yields CDR1 SGHAT and CDR2 FQNNGV. This CDR3 has 16 residues. The V gene end was trimmed by 3 bases and the J gene end by 1 base; junction bases not matched to a gene: 7. In DNA, the CDR3 is TGTGCCAGCAGCTTTAGGCCAGGGGGCTCGAACACTGAAGCTTTCTTT. Translation gives CASSFRPGGSNTEAFF.